These T cell receptor beta chains were read from a single sample in a study of CD8+CD57+ T cells in acquired aplastic anemia. MiXCR, run by TCRdb on the reads, gives a single entry per CDR3 protein. Of under 350,000 distinct CDR3 sequences in the sample, about 50% were seen once. Material for sequencing was sorted CD4+, CD8+, or CD8+CD57+ T cells (not recorded which) from PBMCs. Source of these receptors: a human donor with aplastic anemia. Each CDR3 is given with its conserved first and last residue. The D gene is left open where the match is weak. Not every row has a clone size; where given, it reads once, few, many or a size class.

size	V	D	J	DNA	CDR3
NA	TRBV5-5	NA	TRBJ2-7	TGTGCCAGCAGCTGGGGAGGCGAGCAGTACTTC	CASSWGGEQYF
NA	TRBV7-3	TRBD1	TRBJ2-5	TGTGCCAGCAGCCATAGACAGGGCGCCCAAGAGACCCAGTACTTC	CASSHRQGAQETQYF
NA	TRBV5-1	TRBD2	TRBJ2-3	TGCGCCAGCAGCTCGGGACTAGCGTCAGATACGCAGTATTTT	CASSSGLASDTQYF
many	TRBV10-1	TRBD1	TRBJ2-5	TGCGCCAGCAGTGCTGGACAGGGGGAAGAGACCCAGTACTTC	CASSAGQGEETQYF
NA	TRBV20-1	NA	TRBJ2-7	TGCAGTGCTAGATTCGGGATCAGCGAGCAGTACTTC	CSARFGISEQYF
NA	TRBV20-1	NA	TRBJ1-2	TGCAGTGCTAGATACCACCGCCTTAACGCGGGTGGCTACACCTTC	CSARYHRLNAGGYTF
many	TRBV5-4	TRBD1	TRBJ2-2	TGTGCCAGCAGCCTCCCAGGGACAGCGAACACCGGGGAGCTGTTTTTT	CASSLPGTANTGELFF
many	TRBV7-9	NA	TRBJ1-4	TGTGCCAGCAGCCTCAGGAGCCCTAATGAAAAACTGTTTTTT	CASSLRSPNEKLFF
many	TRBV19	TRBD1	TRBJ2-5	TGTGCCAGTAGTAGGGGCGGACAGGGGGCCCCTTGGGAGACCCAGTACTTC	CASSRGGQGAPWETQYF
many	TRBV6-5	NA	TRBJ1-5	TGTGCCAGCAGTTACCCCGTTAGGACCCTTAGTCAGCCCCAGCATTTT	CASSYPVRTLSQPQHF
NA	TRBV7-9	NA	TRBJ2-7	TGTGCCAGCAGCTCCTCCGGGCCCACCTACGAGCAGTACTTC	CASSSSGPTYEQYF
NA	TRBV2	TRBD2	TRBJ2-3	TGTGCCAGCAGACCCGGGACAATACTAGCGGGGGGGCTCAGCACAGATACGCAGTATTTT	CASRPGTILAGGLSTDTQYF
many	TRBV11-2	TRBD2	TRBJ2-5	TGTGCCAGCAGCTTAAACCTCGGGACTAGCGGGGAGACCCAGTACTTC	CASSLNLGTSGETQYF
NA	TRBV7-9	NA	TRBJ2-3	TGTGCCAGCAGCAGCGGACAGATTACAGATACGCAGTATTTT	CASSSGQITDTQYF
many	TRBV10-3	NA	TRBJ1-2	TGTGCCATCAGCGGGGGGAGCTTAACTAACTATGGCTACACCTTC	CAISGGSLTNYGYTF
NA	TRBV7-9	NA	TRBJ2-7	TGTGCCAGCTCGCAGGTGGCCTACGAGCAGTACTTC	CASSQVAYEQYF
few	TRBV7-6	NA	TRBJ2-1	TGTGCCAGCAGCCCCTCCTCGGGGGAGCAGTTCTTC	CASSPSSGEQFF
many	TRBV7-3	TRBD2	TRBJ2-7	TGTGCCAGCAGCTTATATCCTAGCGGAAACTACGAGCAGTACTTC	CASSLYPSGNYEQYF
NA	TRBV5-8	NA	TRBJ2-7	TGTGCCAGCAGCTTGGTTGGGAACGACGAGCAGTACTTC	CASSLVGNDEQYF
many	TRBV10-3	NA	TRBJ1-1	TGTGCCATCAGTGAGAGGGAGTCCGCTGAAGCTTTCTTT	CAISERESAEAFF
NA	TRBV20-1	TRBD2	TRBJ2-7	TGCAGTGCTATTTTAGCGGGATGGGACGAGCAGTACTTC	CSAILAGWDEQYF
many	TRBV12-3/TRBV12-4	TRBD2	TRBJ2-7	TGTGCCAGCAGTTTCTCACTAGCGAACGAGCAGTACTTC	CASSFSLANEQYF
NA	TRBV10-2	NA	TRBJ1-3	TGCGCCACTAGAACTTCAGGGTCTGGAAACACCATATATTTT	CATRTSGSGNTIYF
NA	TRBV5-1	NA	TRBJ1-3	TGCGCCAGCAGCTTGGGTCAGTCGAGCTCTGGAAACACCATATATTTT	CASSLGQSSSGNTIYF
few	TRBV27	NA	TRBJ1-5	TGTGCCAGCAGTTTATCACCCCGGAACGGGGGCAATCAGCCCCAGCATTTT	CASSLSPRNGGNQPQHF
NA	TRBV10-2	NA	TRBJ2-7	TGCGCCAGCAGACGGGACGCTGCCTACGAGCAGTACTTC	CASRRDAAYEQYF
NA	TRBV6-1	NA	TRBJ2-3	TGTGCCAGCAGTGAAGCCCGGGGGGCTCGCACAGATACGCAGTATTTT	CASSEARGARTDTQYF
NA	TRBV7-9	NA	TRBJ2-3	TGTGCCAGCAGTGCGCTGGGGCCGAGTAGCACAGATACGCAGTATTTT	CASSALGPSSTDTQYF
many	TRBV7-9	NA	TRBJ2-7	TGTGCCAGCAGCTTAGAAAGCGAGCAGTACTTC	CASSLESEQYF
NA	TRBV9	NA	TRBJ1-1	TGTGCCAGCAGCGACGGGCCTGAAGCTTTCTTT	CASSDGPEAFF
NA	TRBV25-1	NA	TRBJ1-4	TGTGCCAGCAGTGATGGCAGTGCAACTAATGAAAAACTGTTTTTT	CASSDGSATNEKLFF
few	TRBV5-4	NA	TRBJ2-5	TGTGCCAGCAGCTTTCCAGGGCAAGAGACCCAGTACTTC	CASSFPGQETQYF
many	TRBV5-8	NA	TRBJ2-5	TGTGCCAGCAGTTTCGGGGAGGTAAAGACCCAGTACTTC	CASSFGEVKTQYF
many	TRBV15	TRBD1	TRBJ1-4	TGTGCCACTGGTCAGGGGGCGACTAATGAAAAACTGTTTTTT	CATGQGATNEKLFF
NA	TRBV7-9	TRBD1	TRBJ2-6	TGTGCCAGCAGCTTAGCAGGGGGCTCTGGGGTAAACGTCCTGACTTTC	CASSLAGGSGVNVLTF
NA	TRBV20-1	NA	TRBJ2-6	TGCAGTGCTAGAGCCAACTCTGGGGCCAACGTCCTGACTTTC	CSARANSGANVLTF
NA	TRBV19	NA	TRBJ1-5	TGTGCCAGTAGACTACAGAGCTATCAGCCCCAGCATTTT	CASRLQSYQPQHF
few	TRBV7-9	TRBD1	TRBJ1-2	TGTGCCAGCAGCTTATTACAGGGGAACTATGGCTACACCTTC	CASSLLQGNYGYTF
few	TRBV7-9	NA	TRBJ2-7	TGTGCCAGCAGCTTAGACGGGACGGTCAGCTCCTACGAGCAGTACTTC	CASSLDGTVSSYEQYF
NA	TRBV7-6	NA	TRBJ2-2	TGTGCCAGCAGCTTAGGTTCAGGGAGAACCGGGGAGCTGTTTTTT	CASSLGSGRTGELFF
NA	TRBV13	NA	TRBJ2-3	TGTGCCAGCAGCCCATCGGGGGCCGTTGGCACAGATACGCAGTATTTT	CASSPSGAVGTDTQYF
NA	TRBV28	TRBD1	TRBJ1-6	TGTGCCAGCGGACCTGGACAGGGGGGATCCTATAATTCACCCCTCCACTTT	CASGPGQGGSYNSPLHF
many	TRBV6-1	NA	TRBJ2-7	TGTGCCAGCAACCCAGGACAGCCAACCTACGAGCAGTACTTC	CASNPGQPTYEQYF
NA	TRBV14	NA	TRBJ2-7	TGTGCCAGCAGCACATGGACTGACTCCTACGGGCAGTACTTC	CASSTWTDSYGQYF
many	TRBV20-1	NA	TRBJ2-7	TGCAGTGCTAGTCCCGTAGGCCCGGGACACTCCTACGAGCAGTACTTC	CSASPVGPGHSYEQYF
NA	TRBV9	NA	TRBJ1-1	TGTGCCAGCAGCGTAGGGGCCCACACTGAAGCTTTCTTT	CASSVGAHTEAFF
NA	TRBV7-9	NA	TRBJ1-5	TGTGCCACCGGAGGATTAGACAATCAGCCCCAGCATTTT	CATGGLDNQPQHF
once	TRBV5-6	TRBD1	TRBJ1-4	TGTGCCAGCAGCATGGGACAGGGGGCAACTAATGAAAAACTGTTTTTT	CASSMGQGATNEKLFF
NA	TRBV2	NA	TRBJ2-7	TGTGCCAGCGCGGCAGAAGCCTCCTACGAGCAGTACTTC	CASAAEASYEQYF
few	TRBV10-3	NA	TRBJ2-5	TGTGCCATCTCACTAGGTCCCGGGAGAGAGACCCAGTACTTC	CAISLGPGRETQYF
NA	TRBV19	TRBD1	TRBJ1-2	TGTGCCAGTAGTCGGGGACAGTACTATGGCTACACCTTC	CASSRGQYYGYTF